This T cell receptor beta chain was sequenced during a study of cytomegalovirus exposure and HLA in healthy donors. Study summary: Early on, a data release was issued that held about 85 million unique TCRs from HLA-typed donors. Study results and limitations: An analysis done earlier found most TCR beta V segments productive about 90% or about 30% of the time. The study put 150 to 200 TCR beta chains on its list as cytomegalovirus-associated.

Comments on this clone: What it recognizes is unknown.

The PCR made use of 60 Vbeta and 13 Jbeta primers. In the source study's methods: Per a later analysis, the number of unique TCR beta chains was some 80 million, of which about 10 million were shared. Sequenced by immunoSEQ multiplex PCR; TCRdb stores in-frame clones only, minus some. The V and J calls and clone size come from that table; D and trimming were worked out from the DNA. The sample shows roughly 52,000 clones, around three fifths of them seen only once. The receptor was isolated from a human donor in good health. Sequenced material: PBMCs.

CDR3 protein: CASSLSGGVNTEAFF. CDR3 coding DNA: TGTGCCAGCAGCTTATCCGGGGGGGTGAACACTGAAGCTTTCTTT. V is TRBV11-3 and J is TRBJ1-1; possibly TRBD1 for D (5 bases). The CDR3 length is 15 residues. Germline V gene data show CDR1 as SGHNT and CDR2 as YENEEA. V lost 2 bases and J lost 0, with 10 bases in between.